This T cell receptor beta chain emerged from a study of T cell responses to AZD1222 COVID-19 vaccine. Study-wide context: Second-dose recipients at about 4 or about 12 weeks were treated as one pooled group.

About this clone: No antigen is known for it.

Measured with immunoSEQ multiplex PCR; TCRdb has only the in-frame clones, and not every one. The repertoire holds roughly 120,000 clones, with about 88% as singletons. The CDR3 runs to 16 residues. The V gene's germline CDR1 is SGHNT and CDR2 YYREEE (reference sequence). Germline trimming cut 4 bases from V and 2 bases from J; bases unmatched to any gene: 8. Whole-study results and caveats: Females made up more of the donors, who were largely white British, and clonal diversity may have come out too low.

The material sequenced was peripheral blood, taken on day 0 of AZD1222 vaccination. The sequence was collected from an adult in good health. This chain joins TRBV5-4 and TRBJ2-5; 10 nucleotides agree with TRBD1. This CDR3 is CASSHRQGAGQETQYF. The DNA of the CDR3 is TGTGCCAGCAGCCATCGACAGGGGGCAGGACAAGAGACCCAGTACTTC.